Sequencing of this TCR beta chain was carried out in a study of tumor-infiltrating lymphocytes in primary liver carcinoma. General study points: In tumor-adjacent and tumor-blood pairs, overlap was lower than in tumor region pairs.

Concerning this clonotype itself: Its antigen remains unknown. One end of the junction does not line up with germline, which may come from a read error.

Co-extraction of RNA and DNA was performed on 20-30 mg of unsorted bulk tissue. None of the patients had received treatment, and all had chronic HBV infection. The investigators made TCR beta cDNA from 400 to 550 ng total RNA, using a constant-region primer. Nested multiplex PCR, run for three rounds with slightly modified ARM-PCR, yielded TCR beta libraries. TRBV1-TRBV30 forward primers and a C-beta reverse primer were used in the first two PCR rounds, which each ran for approximately 11 cycles. TCRdb used MiXCR to reprocess the multiplex PCR reads, holding one entry per CDR3 protein. The sample lists more than 95,000 distinct CDR3 sequences, roughly 80% seen once, with approximately 20% in the top ten. The CDR3 is made up of 15 amino acids. Germline V gene lookup returns CDR1 LGHNA and CDR2 YSLEER.

The receptor was derived from a man in his forties or fifties with primary liver carcinoma and hepatitis B virus infection. The sequenced sample was liver tumor tissue from sampling region 3. Subset specified: tumor region T3, left-lateral pole. The rearrangement links TRBV4-3 to TRBJ2-7; D is ambiguous. The CDR3: CASSQDVSSSYKQYF. CDR3 in DNA: TGCGCCAGTAGCCAAGATGTTTCCAGTTCCTACAAGCAGTACTTC.